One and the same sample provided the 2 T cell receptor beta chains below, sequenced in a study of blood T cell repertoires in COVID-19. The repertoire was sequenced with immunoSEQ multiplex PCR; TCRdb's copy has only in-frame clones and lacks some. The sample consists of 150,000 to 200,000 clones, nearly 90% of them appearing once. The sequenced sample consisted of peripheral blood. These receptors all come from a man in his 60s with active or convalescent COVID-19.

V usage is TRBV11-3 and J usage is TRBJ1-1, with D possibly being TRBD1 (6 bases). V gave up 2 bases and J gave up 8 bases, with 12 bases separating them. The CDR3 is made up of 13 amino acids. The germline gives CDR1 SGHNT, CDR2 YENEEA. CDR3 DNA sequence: TGTGCCAGCAGCTTACAGGGGCGCGCGGAAGCTTTCTTT. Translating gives CASSLQGRAEAFF.

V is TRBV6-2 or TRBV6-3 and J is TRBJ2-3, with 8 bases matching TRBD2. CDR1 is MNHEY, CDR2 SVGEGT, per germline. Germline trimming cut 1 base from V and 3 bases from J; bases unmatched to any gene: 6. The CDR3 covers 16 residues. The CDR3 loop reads CASSYLQGGGTDTQYF. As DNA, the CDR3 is TGTGCCAGCAGTTACTTGCAGGGCGGGGGGACAGATACGCAGTATTTT.